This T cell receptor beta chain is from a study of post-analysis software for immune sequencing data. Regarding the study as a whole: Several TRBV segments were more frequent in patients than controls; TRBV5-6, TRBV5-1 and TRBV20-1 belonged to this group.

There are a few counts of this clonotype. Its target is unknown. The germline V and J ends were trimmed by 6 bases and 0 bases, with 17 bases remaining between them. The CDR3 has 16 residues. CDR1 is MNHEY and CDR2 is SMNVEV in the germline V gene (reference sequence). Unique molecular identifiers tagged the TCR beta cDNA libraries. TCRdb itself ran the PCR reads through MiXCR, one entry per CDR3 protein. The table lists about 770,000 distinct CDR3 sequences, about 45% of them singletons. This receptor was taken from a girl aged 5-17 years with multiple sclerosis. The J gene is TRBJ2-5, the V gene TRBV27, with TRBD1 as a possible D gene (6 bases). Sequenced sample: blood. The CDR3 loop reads CASSPSTGDYQETQYF. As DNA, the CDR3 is TGTGCCAGCAGCCCTTCGACAGGAGATTACCAAGAGACCCAGTACTTC.